This T cell receptor (beta chain) was captured by sequencing in a study of blood T cells in healthy people across ages. This clonotype was observed a handful of times. The use of a sample-barcoded 5' primer and a J-beta primer mix characterized a second PCR of about 6 to 12 cycles. The yield of each sample was at least 3 million CDR3-containing paired-end reads. From the 5' RACE reads, TCRdb called clonotypes with MiXCR, one entry per CDR3 protein. The sample lists hundreds of thousands of distinct CDR3 sequences; around 48% were seen once. Germline V gene lookup returns CDR1 DFQATT and CDR2 SNEGSKA (reference sequence). The CDR3 sequence is 16 residues long. Losses at the gene ends were 7 bases for V and 0 bases for J; bases not matched to a gene: 9.

The sequence derives from a woman aged 55-75 years in good health. The rearrangement uses TRBV20-1 and TRBJ2-1, with 10 bases lining up with TRBD2. The specimen was blood. CDR3 residues: CSVHTSGTYSYNEQFF. The CDR3 DNA is TGCAGTGTTCATACTAGCGGGACTTACTCCTACAATGAGCAGTTCTTC.